The 21 T cell receptor beta chains below come from one sample, sequenced in a study of blood T cell repertoires in COVID-19. Repertoires were generated with immunoSEQ multiplex PCR, while TCRdb's copy carries only in-frame clones and drops some. The profile shows roughly 13,000 clones, roughly 87% of them singletons. The specimen sequenced was peripheral blood. Receptor source: a human donor with active COVID-19. The donor label of this sample is uncertain.

The CDR3 reads CASSKEQNSPLHF. The CDR3 DNA is TGTGCCAGCAGCAAAGAACAGAATTCACCCCTCCACTTT. The chain joins TRBV6-5 to TRBJ1-6, with unresolved D. The germline gives CDR1 MNHEY, CDR2 SVGAGI. Deletions cut 6 bases from V and 7 bases from J, with 10 bases between. This CDR3 spans 13 amino acids.

The chain uses TRBV27 and TRBJ1-6; 9 bases match TRBD1. V trimming: 0 bases; J trimming: 6 bases; junction bases outside the gene matches: 6. This CDR3 is 17 amino acids long. From germline, CDR1 is MNHEY and CDR2 SMNVEV (reference sequence). The DNA of the CDR3 is TGTGCCAGCAGTTTATCCATCCGGACAGGGGTTAATTCACCCCTCCACTTT. Amino acid sequence: CASSLSIRTGVNSPLHF.

The chain links TRBV7-2 to TRBJ2-7, with D possibly matching TRBD1 (5 bases). The length of the CDR3 is 13 residues. V lost 2 bases, J lost 4 bases, and 9 bases lay in between. Germline assignment: CDR1 SGHTA and CDR2 FQGNSA. CDR3: CASSLSTAYEQYF. For the CDR3, the DNA is TGTGCCAGCAGCTTATCGACAGCGTACGAGCAGTACTTC. Using reference TRBV7-2 and TRBJ2-7 for the parts outside the CDR3, the full variable domain is GAGVSQSPSNKVTEKGKDVELRCDPISGHTALYWYRQSLGQGLEFLIYFQGNSAPDKSGLPSDRFSAERTGGSVSTLTIQRTQQEDSAVYLCASSLSTAYEQYFGPGTRLTVT.

This chain joins TRBV19 and TRBJ2-1; 10 bases line up with TRBD2. The trim removed 6 bases at V and 15 bases at J, leaving 14 bases unmatched. CDR1 LNHDA and CDR2 SQIVND come from the germline V gene (reference sequence). CDR3 size: 14 residues. The CDR3 DNA is TGTGCCAGTAGGAATCTAGCGGGAGAATTAAGGCCGTTCTTC. This codes for CASRNLAGELRPFF.

This chain links TRBV7-9 with TRBJ1-1; the D is unclear. V was pared by 6 bases and J by 6 bases, with 11 bases between. There are 12 residues in the CDR3. CDR1 is SEHNR, CDR2 FQNEAQ, per germline (reference sequence). The CDR3 here is CASRSSDSEAFF. The CDR3 nucleotides read TGTGCCAGCAGATCTTCAGACTCTGAAGCTTTCTTT.

J is TRBJ2-6 and V is TRBV19; 8 bases fit TRBD1. Germline V lookup: CDR1 LNHDA, CDR2 SQIVND (reference sequence). The CDR3 consists of 17 residues. Germline trimming cut 6 bases from V and 0 bases from J; bases unmatched to any gene: 7. Here the CDR3 DNA reads TGTGCCAGTAGCGGACAGGGTTTTAGCTCTGGGGCCAACGTCCTGACTTTC. This translates into CASSGQGFSSGANVLTF.

The genes are TRBV4-1 and TRBJ2-2; 9 nucleotides match TRBD1. Germline loops: CDR1 MGHRA, CDR2 YSYEKL. CDR3 length equals 15 residues. The V segment lost 1 base and the J segment 5 bases; nucleotides outside the gene matches: 2. CDR3 sequence (DNA): TGCGCCAGCAGCCAAGGGACAGGGGTTACCGGGGAGCTGTTTTTT. This gives the protein CASSQGTGVTGELFF.

CDR3 in DNA: TGCAGTGCTAGTCAGGGGTCGGGACAGCCCCAGCATTTT. Translated: CSASQGSGQPQHF. The chain recombines TRBV20-1 with TRBJ1-5; TRBD1 might be the D (6 bases). The CDR3 totals 13 residues. V lost 3 bases, J lost 7 bases, and 13 bases lay in between. CDR1 is DFQATT, CDR2 SNEGSKA, per germline (reference sequence).

The rearrangement uses TRBV23-1 and TRBJ2-7; 7 nucleotides align to TRBD1. TRBV23-1 is an ORF for which the function is uncertain. The CDR3 totals 15 residues. Trimming took 1 base from V and 2 from J; bases not matched to a gene: 5. CDR3 sequence reads: CASSQYDRATYEQYF. The CDR3 DNA reads as TGCGCCAGCAGTCAATACGACAGGGCAACCTACGAGCAGTACTTC.

The V gene is TRBV25-1, the J gene TRBJ2-2, with no clear D. Germline CDR1 reads MGHDK; CDR2 reads SYGVNS. Trimming took 4 bases from V and 13 from J, leaving 10 bases between them. The CDR3 covers 11 residues. CDR3 DNA: TGTGCCAGCAGTGGGTTCAACGGGCTGTTTTTT. The encoded protein is CASSGFNGLFF.

Remarks on this clone: One end of the junction does not line up with germline, which may come from a read error. The chain is built from TRBV7-7 and TRBJ2-5; maybe TRBD2 (6 bases). The CDR3 is made up of 14 amino acids. The germline gives CDR1 SSHAT, CDR2 FNYEAQ (reference sequence). The CDR3 reads CASSLLGGQETQYF. The CDR3 DNA reads TGTGCTAGCAGCCTCCTGGGGGGCCAAGAGACCCAGTACTTC.

V usage is TRBV5-1 and J usage is TRBJ1-2, with a weak D call TRBD1 (6 bases). Germline CDR1 is SGHRS and CDR2 is YFSETQ. Trimming pared 2 bases from V and 4 bases from J, leaving 12 bases between. The CDR3 loop spans 14 amino acids. In DNA form, the CDR3 reads TGCGCCAGCAGCTTAGGACAGATAAGCTATGGCTACACCTTC. Its protein is CASSLGQISYGYTF. The entire variable domain, with the rest obtained from reference TRBV5-1 and TRBJ1-2, is as follows: KAGVTQTPRYLIKTRGQQVTLSCSPISGHRSVSWYQQTPGQGLQFLFEYFSETQRNKGNFPGRFSGRQFSNSRSEMNVSTLELGDSALYLCASSLGQISYGYTFGSGTRLTVV.

The chain recombines TRBV6-5 with TRBJ2-3; perhaps TRBD2 as D (5 bases). Germline V lookup: CDR1 MNHEY, CDR2 SVGAGI. This CDR3 comprises 13 residues. The V end lost 6 bases, the J end lost 6 bases, and 13 bases lay between the germline ends. CDR3 DNA: TGTGCCAGCAGAGAGCGGCCGTCCGATACGCAGTATTTT. Its protein is CASRERPSDTQYF.

This sequence joins TRBV27 and TRBJ2-1; 7 bases are a match to TRBD1. This CDR3 region has 13 residues. Per germline, CDR1 MNHEY and CDR2 SMNVEV (reference sequence). J gave up 8 bases and V 4 bases, and 5 bases lay outside the gene matches. The CDR3 DNA follows: TGTGCCAGCAGTTCGACAGGGTTCGATGAGCAGTTCTTC. Amino acid sequence: CASSSTGFDEQFF.

The chain carries TRBV13 and TRBJ2-2; 8 positions match TRBD2. The CDR3 is 14 residues long. CDR1 is PRHDT and CDR2 is FYEKMQ in the germline V gene (reference sequence). The ends lost 4 bases at V and 6 bases at J; junction bases unmatched: 4. DNA of the CDR3: TGTGCCAGCAGCTCAAATAGCGGGGCCGGGGAGCTGTTTTTT. Amino acids: CASSSNSGAGELFF.

CDR3 coding DNA: TGTGCCAGTAGCCCTAGCGGGCCGAGCTCCTACGAGCAGTACTTC. The encoded protein is CASSPSGPSSYEQYF. This chain links TRBV19 with TRBJ2-7, with 8 bases that match TRBD2. Trimming took 6 bases from V and 0 from J; bases not matched to a gene: 7. Germline V gives CDR1 LNHDA, CDR2 SQIVND (reference sequence). CDR3 length: 15 amino acids.

The V and J genes are TRBV11-3 and TRBJ2-1; D ambiguous. The germline gives CDR1 SGHNT, CDR2 YENEEA. V lost 1 base, J lost 6 bases, and 10 bases lay in between. The CDR3 loop spans 14 amino acids. This CDR3 is CASSLGVLSNEQFF. The CDR3 DNA follows: TGTGCCAGCAGCTTAGGAGTGTTATCCAATGAGCAGTTCTTC.

The chain employs TRBV7-3 and TRBJ2-1, with TRBD2 as a possible D gene (5 bases). Germline CDR1 reads SGHTA; CDR2 reads FQGTGA. Trimming cost V 5 bases and J 9 bases, with 8 bases left between them. There are 11 residues in the CDR3. CDR3 protein: CASSPGIEQFF. The DNA of the CDR3 is TGTGCCAGCAGCCCGGGAATTGAGCAGTTCTTC.

DNA of the CDR3: TGTGCCAGCATTCCAAACAGGGTAGGGTTCGGAGAAAAACTGTTTTTT. Protein: CASIPNRVGFGEKLFF. This rearrangement joins TRBV2 to TRBJ1-4; D is possibly TRBD1 (6 bases). V dropped 7 bases and J dropped 8 bases, with 23 bases sitting between them. CDR1 and CDR2 (germline): SNHLY, FYNNEI. The CDR3 runs to 16 residues.

This clone rates as large (0.1 to 1%). For the CDR3, the DNA is TGTGCCAGCAGTTTAGTCGGGGGGAACATTCAGTACTTC. Translation gives CASSLVGGNIQYF. The chain links TRBV12-3 or TRBV12-4 to TRBJ2-4, with 7 bases lining up with TRBD2. J gave up 7 bases and V 1 base, and 1 base lay outside the gene matches. This CDR3 is built from 13 residues.

The CDR3: CASTTSGGRDNEQFF. The CDR3 DNA reads TGTGCCAGCACCACATCCGGGGGGCGGGACAATGAGCAGTTCTTC. The chain uses TRBV7-8 and TRBJ2-1; D perhaps matches TRBD2 (7 bases). Trimming pared 7 bases from V and 5 bases from J, leaving 18 bases between. Germline V CDR1 and CDR2: SGHVS, FQNEAQ. The CDR3 sequence is 15 residues long.